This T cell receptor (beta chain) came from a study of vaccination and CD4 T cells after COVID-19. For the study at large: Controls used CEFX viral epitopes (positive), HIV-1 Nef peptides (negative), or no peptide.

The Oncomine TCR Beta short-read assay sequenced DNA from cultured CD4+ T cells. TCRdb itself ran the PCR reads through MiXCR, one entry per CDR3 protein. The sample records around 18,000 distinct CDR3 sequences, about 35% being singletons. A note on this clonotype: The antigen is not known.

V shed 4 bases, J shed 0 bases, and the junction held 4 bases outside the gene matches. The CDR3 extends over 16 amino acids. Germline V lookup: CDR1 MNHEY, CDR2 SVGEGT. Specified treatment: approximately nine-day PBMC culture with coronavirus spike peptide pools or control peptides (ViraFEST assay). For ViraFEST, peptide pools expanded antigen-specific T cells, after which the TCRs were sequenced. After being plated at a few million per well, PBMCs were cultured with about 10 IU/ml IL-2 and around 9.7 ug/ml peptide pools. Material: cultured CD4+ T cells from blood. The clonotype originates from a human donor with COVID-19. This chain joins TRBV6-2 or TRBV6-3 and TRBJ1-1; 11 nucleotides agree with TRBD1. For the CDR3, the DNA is TGTGCCAGCAGTTCCCGGACAGGGGGCTTGAACACTGAAGCTTTCTTT. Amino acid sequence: CASSSRTGGLNTEAFF.